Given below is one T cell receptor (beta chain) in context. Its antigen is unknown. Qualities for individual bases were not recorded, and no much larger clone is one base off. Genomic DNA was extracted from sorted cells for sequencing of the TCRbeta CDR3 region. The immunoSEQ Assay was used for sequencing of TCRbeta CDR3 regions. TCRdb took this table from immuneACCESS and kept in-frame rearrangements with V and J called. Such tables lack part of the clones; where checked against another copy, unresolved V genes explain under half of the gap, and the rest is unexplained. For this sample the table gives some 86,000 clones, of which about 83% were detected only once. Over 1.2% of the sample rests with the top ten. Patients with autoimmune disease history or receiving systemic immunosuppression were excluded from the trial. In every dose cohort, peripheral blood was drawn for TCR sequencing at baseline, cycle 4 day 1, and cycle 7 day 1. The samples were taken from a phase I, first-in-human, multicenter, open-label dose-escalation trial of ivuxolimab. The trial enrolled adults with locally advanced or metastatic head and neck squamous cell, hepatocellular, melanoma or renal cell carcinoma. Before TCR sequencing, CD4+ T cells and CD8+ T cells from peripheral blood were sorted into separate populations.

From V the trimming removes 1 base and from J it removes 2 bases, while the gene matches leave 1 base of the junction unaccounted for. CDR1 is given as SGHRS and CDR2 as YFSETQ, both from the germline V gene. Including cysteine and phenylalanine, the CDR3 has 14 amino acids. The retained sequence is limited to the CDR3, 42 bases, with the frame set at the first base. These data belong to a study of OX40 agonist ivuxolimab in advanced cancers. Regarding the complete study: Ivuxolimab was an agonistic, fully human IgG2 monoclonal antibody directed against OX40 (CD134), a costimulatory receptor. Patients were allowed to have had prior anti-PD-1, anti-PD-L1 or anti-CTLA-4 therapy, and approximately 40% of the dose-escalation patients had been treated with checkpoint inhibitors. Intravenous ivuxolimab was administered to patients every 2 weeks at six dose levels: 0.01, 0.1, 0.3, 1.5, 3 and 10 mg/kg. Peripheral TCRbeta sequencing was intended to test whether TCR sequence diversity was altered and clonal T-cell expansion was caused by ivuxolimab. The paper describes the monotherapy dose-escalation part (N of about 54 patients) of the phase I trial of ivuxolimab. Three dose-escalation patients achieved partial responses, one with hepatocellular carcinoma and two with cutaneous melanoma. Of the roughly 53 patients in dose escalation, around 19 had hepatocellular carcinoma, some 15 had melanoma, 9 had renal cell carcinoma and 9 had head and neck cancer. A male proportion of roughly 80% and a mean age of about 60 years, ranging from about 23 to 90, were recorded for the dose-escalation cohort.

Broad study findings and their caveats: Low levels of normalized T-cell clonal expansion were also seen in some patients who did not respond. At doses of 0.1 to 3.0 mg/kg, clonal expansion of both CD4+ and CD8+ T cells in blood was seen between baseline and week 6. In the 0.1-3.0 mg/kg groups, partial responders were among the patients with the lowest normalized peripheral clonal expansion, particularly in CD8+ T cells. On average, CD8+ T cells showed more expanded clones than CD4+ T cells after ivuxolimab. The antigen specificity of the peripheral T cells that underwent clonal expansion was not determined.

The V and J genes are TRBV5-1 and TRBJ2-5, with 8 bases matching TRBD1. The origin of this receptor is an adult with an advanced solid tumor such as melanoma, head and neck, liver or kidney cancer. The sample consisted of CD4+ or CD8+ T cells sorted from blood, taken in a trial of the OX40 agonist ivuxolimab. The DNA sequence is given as TGCGCCAGCAGCTTGACAGGGGGGCAAGAGACCCAGTACTTC. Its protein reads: CASSLTGGQETQYF.